This note documents a single T cell receptor (beta chain) sequence. TCRdb fed the 5' RACE reads into MiXCR, producing one record per CDR3 protein. The table has 250,000 to 350,000 distinct CDR3 sequences, around 7% seen once; the top ten hold 15% to 20%. This specimen belongs to a study of T cells after yellow fever vaccination. Background on the study: Preparation of the low-cell-number fractions used SMART-Seq v4 Ultra Low Input.

V lost 3 bases and J lost 3, with 18 bases in between. The CDR3 is 17 amino acids. The chain carries TRBV12-3 or TRBV12-4 and TRBJ1-5; D perhaps matches TRBD1 (5 bases). The sample here was PBMCs, taken about 49 days after the first yellow fever vaccination. This TCR was recovered from a man aged 18 to 30 who received the YFV17D yellow fever vaccine. The CDR3 bases are TGTGCCAGCAGTTTGGGGTTAGGGACCTTGCCCAATCAGCCCCAGCATTTT. Translation gives CASSLGLGTLPNQPQHF.